The 27 T cell receptor beta chains given below trace back to one sample, sequenced in a study of T-cell memory formation after mild COVID-19. Via MiXCR, TCRdb re-called the 5' RACE reads, giving one row per CDR3 protein. The sample holds about 560,000 distinct CDR3 sequences, about a sixth seen once. The sequenced sample consisted of PBMCs or a T cell subset sorted from them (not recorded which). These receptors were obtained from an adult woman who had mild COVID-19 (a few samples of this study predate the infection). Cell type and time point are not known.

V and J are TRBV7-8 and TRBJ1-2; 9 nucleotides agree with TRBD1. This CDR3 contains 15 residues. The V segment lost 5 bases and the J segment 6 bases; nucleotides outside the gene matches: 10. CDR1 and CDR2 from the germline V gene are SGHVS and FQNEAQ. This CDR3 reads CASSPKDRGGDGYTF. The CDR3 nucleotides are TGTGCCAGCAGCCCAAAGGACAGGGGTGGCGATGGCTACACCTTC.

The chain couples TRBV7-2 to TRBJ2-1, with 11 bases aligning to TRBD2. Germline CDR1 reads SGHTA; CDR2 reads FQGNSA. The CDR3 sequence is 16 residues long. Losses at the gene ends were 6 bases for V and 3 bases for J; bases not matched to a gene: 7. DNA of the CDR3: TGTGCCAGCAGGTTCTCCGGGACTAGCGGCTACAATGAGCAGTTCTTC. This codes for CASRFSGTSGYNEQFF.

This clonotype has ten or more counts. This chain connects TRBV9 to TRBJ1-5; 9 nucleotides align to TRBD1. This CDR3 has 16 amino acids. The V and J ends lost 4 bases and 1 base, in that order; junction bases with no gene match: 6. CDR1 SGDLS and CDR2 YYNGEE come from the germline V gene. CDR3 protein: CASSPGTGRSNQPQHF. The DNA of the CDR3 is TGTGCCAGCAGCCCCGGGACAGGGAGGAGCAATCAGCCCCAGCATTTT. The full variable domain, in which reference TRBV9 and TRBJ1-5 provide the parts outside the CDR3, is DSGVTQTPKHLITATGQRVTLRCSPRSGDLSVYWYQQSLDQGLQFLIQYYNGEERAKGNILERFSAQQFPDLHSELNLSSLELGDSALYFCASSPGTGRSNQPQHFGDGTRLSIL.

This clonotype came up a few times. The chain carries TRBV20-1 and TRBJ2-1, with D tentatively TRBD2 (5 bases). CDR1 is DFQATT, CDR2 SNEGSKA, per germline (reference sequence). The germline V and J ends were trimmed by 4 bases and 2 bases, with 12 bases remaining between them. This CDR3 region has 14 residues. CDR3 coding DNA: TGCAGTGCTAAACTAGTCGGGCCCTACAATGAGCAGTTCTTC. Amino acids: CSAKLVGPYNEQFF.

This clonotype was detected a few times. V usage is TRBV5-5 and J usage is TRBJ1-6; D perhaps matches TRBD1 (5 bases). V was cut by 5 bases and J by 6 bases, with 12 bases left in between. The germline CDR1 and CDR2 sequences are SGHKS and YYEKEE (reference sequence). The CDR3 has 14 residues. The CDR3: CASRTQGGNSPLHF. In DNA, the CDR3 is TGTGCCAGCAGGACCCAGGGTGGTAATTCACCCCTCCACTTT.

The chain has TRBV20-1 and TRBJ1-5; D gene uncertain. V lost 2 bases to trimming and J lost 0 bases, with 11 bases between them. Germline V gene data show CDR1 as DFQATT and CDR2 as SNEGSKA (reference sequence). This CDR3 is 15 amino acids long. DNA of the CDR3: TGCAGTGCTAGACGGGAAGCAGATAGCAATCAGCCCCAGCATTTT. Its translation: CSARREADSNQPQHF.

Many counts were recorded for this clonotype. This chain links TRBV5-1 with TRBJ1-5; D is possibly TRBD1 (5 bases). CDR1 is SGHRS, CDR2 YFSETQ, per germline. The CDR3 has 15 amino acids. Trimming took 0 bases from V and 0 from J, leaving 7 bases between them. DNA for the CDR3: TGCGCCAGCAGCTTGGAGGGGACTAGCAATCAGCCCCAGCATTTT. It translates to CASSLEGTSNQPQHF.

The chain couples TRBV5-1 to TRBJ2-7; 8 bases line up with TRBD2. V lost 2 bases, J lost 6 bases, and 19 bases stayed unmatched. Germline CDR1 SGHRS, CDR2 YFSETQ. CDR3 length: 18 residues. The DNA of the CDR3 is TGCGCCAGCAGCTTCGGGGGGGCGGGAGGCCGATCCCTTGGCGAGCAGTACTTC. This translates into CASSFGGAGGRSLGEQYF.

The rearrangement links TRBV12-3 or TRBV12-4 to TRBJ2-3, with D possibly matching TRBD2 (6 bases). The CDR3 is 14 amino acids. V lost 10 bases, J lost 2 bases, and 16 bases lay in between. CDR3: CATIRGSFTDTQYF. For the CDR3, the DNA is TGTGCCACCATTCGGGGGTCCTTCACAGATACGCAGTATTTT.

This clonotype was observed a handful of times. This chain uses TRBV7-9 with TRBJ2-3, with a tentative D call TRBD1 (6 bases). Trimming pared 7 bases from V and 0 bases from J, leaving 14 bases between. The V gene's germline CDR1 is SEHNR and CDR2 FQNEAQ (reference sequence). The CDR3 has 15 amino acids. The CDR3 DNA reads as TGTGCCAGCAACAACCCAGGGGCCAGCACAGATACGCAGTATTTT. This sequence encodes CASNNPGASTDTQYF.

This clonotype was seen a few times. The chain carries TRBV6-5 and TRBJ2-1; TRBD1 aligns across 9 bases. CDR1 is MNHEY, CDR2 SVGAGI, per germline. The CDR3 covers 15 residues. Trimming took 6 bases from V and 2 from J; bases not matched to a gene: 5. The CDR3 spells CASRTRQGAYNEQFF. In DNA, the CDR3 is TGTGCCAGCAGGACCCGACAGGGGGCCTACAATGAGCAGTTCTTC.

This clonotype was seen a few times. Here the CDR3 DNA reads TGTGCCAGCAGTCGGGACAGGGTGGGGGAGTTGTTTAATTCACCCCTCCACTTT. This codes for CASSRDRVGELFNSPLHF. The chain uses TRBV2 and TRBJ1-6; TRBD1 agrees at 9 bases. Germline CDR1 is SNHLY and CDR2 is FYNNEI. V lost 5 bases and J lost 6; bases outside the gene matches: 14. CDR3 length: 18 residues.

This clonotype was seen a few times. V gene TRBV7-2 combines with J gene TRBJ2-2; D uncertain. Between the trimmed V and J ends, which lost 4 bases and 8 bases, there was a span of 11 bases. The CDR3 is 13 residues long. Germline V gene lookup returns CDR1 SGHTA and CDR2 FQGNSA. CDR3 loop: CASSYRKEGELFF. CDR3 nucleotide sequence: TGTGCCAGCAGCTATAGAAAGGAGGGGGAGCTGTTTTTT.

This clonotype has just a few counts. The rearrangement links TRBV7-6 to TRBJ2-2; 8 positions agree with TRBD1. The CDR3 totals 19 residues. Trimming cost V 1 base and J 4 bases; bases outside gene matches: 14. Germline V gene lookup returns CDR1 SGHVS and CDR2 FNYEAQ. For the CDR3, the DNA is TGTGCCAGCAGCTTAGTCCCGACGAAGACAGGGGTTTTCACCGGGGAGCTGTTTTTT. Protein sequence: CASSLVPTKTGVFTGELFF.

In its sample, this clonotype was seen many times. V is TRBV5-1 and J is TRBJ2-2; weak D call: TRBD1 (6 bases). The germline V gene encodes CDR1 SGHRS and CDR2 YFSETQ. This CDR3 comprises 16 residues. Trimming cost V 6 bases and J 5 bases, with 20 bases left between them. CDR3 nucleotide sequence: TGCGCCAGCACCCCGAACTCACAGGGTTCAACCGGGGAGCTGTTTTTT. Translated: CASTPNSQGSTGELFF.

This clonotype was recorded a few times. V and J are TRBV20-1 and TRBJ2-7; no firm D call. The germline V and J ends were trimmed by 2 bases and 5 bases, with 4 bases remaining between them. This CDR3 spans 10 amino acids. Per the germline V gene, CDR1 is DFQATT and CDR2 is SNEGSKA (reference sequence). CDR3 protein: CSARNHEQYF. Here the CDR3 DNA reads TGCAGTGCTAGAAATCACGAGCAGTACTTC.

This chain's CDR3 is CASSTGQLTEAFF. The DNA of the CDR3 is TGCGCCAGCAGCACGGGACAGCTCACTGAAGCTTTCTTT. This rearrangement joins TRBV5-1 to TRBJ1-1; TRBD1 matches 7 bases. The CDR3 sequence is 13 residues long. The ends lost 4 bases at V and 4 bases at J; junction bases unmatched: 4. The germline V gene has CDR1 SGHRS and CDR2 YFSETQ.

The chain recombines TRBV7-2 with TRBJ2-2; no clear D gene. Trimming cost V 0 bases and J 4 bases, with 9 bases left between them. CDR1 and CDR2 (germline): SGHTA, FQGNSA. CDR3 length equals 15 residues. CDR3 loop: CASSLAAPSTGELFF. The CDR3 region has the DNA TGTGCCAGCAGCTTAGCGGCCCCGAGCACCGGGGAGCTGTTTTTT.

This sequence joins TRBV4-1 and TRBJ2-7; TRBD2 matches at 7 bases. From germline, CDR1 is MGHRA and CDR2 YSYEKL. The CDR3 spans 16 residues. J lost 5 bases, V lost 0 bases, and 10 bases had no gene match. CDR3 protein: CASSQESAGAWDEQYF. The DNA for the CDR3 is TGCGCCAGCAGCCAAGAGAGCGCGGGAGCTTGGGACGAGCAGTACTTC.

The genes are TRBV12-3 or TRBV12-4 and TRBJ1-2; D is uncertain. The CDR3 runs to 16 residues. Trimming cost V 0 bases and J 7 bases, with 18 bases left between them. The CDR3 reads CASSLARRLEESGYTF. CDR3 bases: TGTGCCAGCAGTTTAGCGCGGCGGTTAGAGGAGTCTGGCTACACCTTC.

The chain uses TRBV20-1 and TRBJ2-7; the D gene could be TRBD1 or TRBD2 (6 bases each). The CDR3 covers 17 residues. V gave up 2 bases and J gave up 1 base, with 21 bases separating them. Germline CDR1 DFQATT, CDR2 SNEGSKA (reference sequence). DNA for the CDR3: TGCAGTGCTAGACCTTTTAACAGGGTAGGGAGGTCCTACGAGCAGTACTTC. Protein: CSARPFNRVGRSYEQYF.

This clonotype was observed a handful of times. V is TRBV12-3 or TRBV12-4 and J is TRBJ2-1; D gene uncertain. This CDR3 is 13 amino acids long. V lost 7 bases and J 4 bases, leaving 11 bases between the germline ends. The CDR3, as DNA: TGTGCCAGCAACCCAGAGCTTTACAATGAGCAGTTCTTC. It codes for CASNPELYNEQFF.

The rearrangement joins TRBV20-1 to TRBJ1-2, with 10 nucleotides matching TRBD1. Germline CDR1 is DFQATT and CDR2 is SNEGSKA (reference sequence). This CDR3 has 14 amino acids. Trimming at V came to 6 bases and at J to 7 bases, leaving 11 bases not matched to a gene. The CDR3 DNA sequence: TGCAGTGCCTCAGGGGACAGGGGAATACGTGGCTACACCTTC. Translating gives CSASGDRGIRGYTF.

At least ten counts were recorded for this clonotype. V is TRBV12-3 or TRBV12-4 and J is TRBJ2-5; possible D gene TRBD1, 6 bases. V was shortened by 6 bases and J by 2 bases, with 10 bases between the two germline ends. CDR3 size: 13 residues. CDR3 bases: TGTGCCAGCAGCCCAGGGGCTCAAGAGACCCAGTACTTC. Protein product: CASSPGAQETQYF.

This clonotype turned up a few times. V usage is TRBV12-3 or TRBV12-4 and J usage is TRBJ2-7; 8 bases match TRBD1. Trimming cost V 4 bases and J 2 bases; bases outside gene matches: 7. The length of the CDR3 is 15 residues. In nucleotides, the CDR3 is TGTGCCAGCAGTTCCCTTGGACAGGGACCCTACGAGCAGTACTTC. It yields the protein CASSSLGQGPYEQYF.

J is TRBJ1-1 and V is TRBV24-1; TRBD1 matches at 9 bases. Germline V gives CDR1 KGHDR, CDR2 SFDVKD. The CDR3 totals 14 residues. V shed 7 bases and J 8 bases; nucleotides not matched to a gene: 10. The CDR3 DNA sequence: TGTGCCACCAGGCCGGGACAGGGACCCCGAGAAGCTTTCTTT. It encodes CATRPGQGPREAFF.

This clonotype was counted many times. The chain uses TRBV7-2 and TRBJ2-5; 11 nucleotides match TRBD2. This CDR3 is built from 19 residues. Germline CDR1 is SGHTA and CDR2 is FQGNSA. The ends lost 1 base at V and 2 bases at J; junction bases unmatched: 12. As DNA, the CDR3 is TGTGCCAGCAGCTTAGAGGAAAGAGGACTAGCGGGTTTACAAGAGACCCAGTACTTC. It yields the protein CASSLEERGLAGLQETQYF.